This T cell receptor (beta chain) is from a study of early stage breast cancer tumors. About the research overall: ER+/PR+/HER2- status applied to about 70% of the 16 invasive breast tumors.

The germline gives CDR1 GTSNPN, CDR2 SVGIG (reference sequence). The length of the CDR3 is 13 residues. V was pared by 5 bases and J by 0 bases, with 10 bases between. Produced via immunoSEQ multiplex PCR; TCRdb's table is partial and in-frame only. Here the sample spans around 60,000 clones, around 80% being singletons. This clone was counted a few times. Antigen specificity is unknown. Study observations and caveats: Compared with adjacent normal breast tissue, tumors showed around 2.7-fold greater T cell density and higher clonality.

This chain connects TRBV30 to TRBJ1-1, with D uncertain. This clonotype was sampled from a person in their twenties or thirties with breast cancer. What was sequenced was blood. The CDR3 sequence is CAWAKGMNTEAFF. CDR3 bases: TGTGCCTGGGCCAAGGGTATGAACACTGAAGCTTTCTTT.